The rows below give T cell receptor beta chains drawn from one sample of a study of cytotoxic CD8 clonotypes in ibrutinib-treated CLL. Clones were sequenced by immunoSEQ multiplex PCR, and TCRdb holds only the in-frame ones, with some missing. The sample lists 90,000 to 95,000 clones; 60% to 80% were seen once. Sample: PBMCs, taken after 24 months of ibrutinib treatment. The receptors stem from a human donor with chronic lymphocytic leukemia. CDR3s include the opening cysteine and the closing phenylalanine or tryptophan. The D gene is left open where the match is weak. Expanded clones get a size class; other rows say once, few or many, or leave the size out.

clone_size cdr3_length d_call j_call v_call cdr3_nt cdr3_aa
NA 16 TRBD2 TRBJ2-3 TRBV6-4 TGTGCCAGCAGTCCCGGGACTAGCGGGGTCACAGATACGCAGTATTTT CASSPGTSGVTDTQYF
NA 13 NA TRBJ1-2 TRBV28 TGTGCCAGCAGTTTAGCCAGGGACTATGGCTACACCTTC CASSLARDYGYTF
NA 14 NA TRBJ1-5 TRBV13 TGTGCCAGCAGCTTCAGGGGAGGAGGGCAGCCCCAGCATTTT CASSFRGGGQPQHF
once 12 NA TRBJ2-3 TRBV28 TGTGCCAGCGGCCAACTCTTGGATACGCAGTATTTT CASGQLLDTQYF
NA 14 TRBD1 TRBJ1-2 TRBV5-5 TGTGCCAGCACCCTGGCGGGACAGGGGTCTGGCTACACCTTC CASTLAGQGSGYTF
NA 13 NA TRBJ2-7 TRBV6-6 TGTGCCAGCAGTTACTCGAGGCACTACGAGCAGTACTTC CASSYSRHYEQYF
NA 16 NA TRBJ2-2 TRBV2 TGTGCCAGCCCCCGTATTACAGGGGGGGACACCGGGGAGCTGTTTTTT CASPRITGGDTGELFF
NA 13 TRBD2 TRBJ2-7 TRBV2 TGTGCCAGCAGTATGACTAGCCGCGGCGAGCAGTACTTC CASSMTSRGEQYF
few 14 TRBD2 TRBJ2-7 TRBV7-2 TGTGCCAGCAGCTCCCGGGAGGGGTGGCGCGAGCAGTACTTC CASSSREGWREQYF
NA 16 TRBD1 TRBJ2-2 TRBV5-1 TGCGCCAGCAGCTTGGGACAGGGGGCCCCCTCCGGGGAGCTGTTTTTT CASSLGQGAPSGELFF
NA 14 TRBD2 TRBJ2-7 TRBV15 TGTGCCACCAGCAGAGGGACTAGATTGGACGAGCAGTACTTC CATSRGTRLDEQYF
NA 13 NA TRBJ2-7 TRBV7-9 TGTGCCAGCAGCTTGGACAGTTCCTACGAGCAGTACTTC CASSLDSSYEQYF
NA 14 NA TRBJ1-5 TRBV6-6 TGTGCCAGCAGTTATCTGGAATATGTACAGCCCCAGCATTTT CASSYLEYVQPQHF
NA 14 NA TRBJ2-7 TRBV5-1 TGCGCCAGCAGGACCGGGCCGACGATATACGAGCAGTACTTC CASRTGPTIYEQYF
NA 16 TRBD1 TRBJ2-7 TRBV28 TGTGCCAGCAGAGAACAGGGGGCCGGGAACTCCTACGAGCAGTACTTC CASREQGAGNSYEQYF
NA 15 NA TRBJ2-3 TRBV4-1 TGCGCCAGCAGCCAAATACAGGGAACAGTAGATACGCAGTATTTT CASSQIQGTVDTQYF
once 15 TRBD1 TRBJ1-4 TRBV6-1 TGTGCCAGCAGTGTCGTGGACAGGCTGAATGAAAAACTGTTTTTT CASSVVDRLNEKLFF
NA 13 NA TRBJ1-5 TRBV2 TGTGCCAGCAATCGGGAGCTTTATCAGCCCCAGCATTTT CASNRELYQPQHF
few 15 TRBD1 TRBJ2-7 TRBV7-8 TGTGCCAGCAGCGCACCACCGGGACAGGGGGGGGAGCAGTACTTC CASSAPPGQGGEQYF
NA 13 NA TRBJ1-5 TRBV5-6 TGTGCCAGCAGCTTGGTGGGGAATCAGCCCCAGCATTTT CASSLVGNQPQHF
NA 12 NA TRBJ2-3 TRBV6-1 TGTGCCAGCAGGCCGGCGGCAGATACGCAGTATTTT CASRPAADTQYF
NA 12 NA TRBJ2-1 TRBV5-1 TGCGCCAGCAGCCGTGGACACAATGAGCAGTTCTTC CASSRGHNEQFF
NA 14 TRBD1 TRBJ1-2 TRBV27 TGTGCCAGCAGTTTATCGGACAGGGGTTATGGCTACACCTTC CASSLSDRGYGYTF
once 16 TRBD1 TRBJ1-3 TRBV18 TGTGCCAGCTCACCTTGGACAGGCAGCTCTGGAAACACCATATATTTT CASSPWTGSSGNTIYF
NA 14 NA TRBJ2-6 TRBV29-1 TGCAGCGTTCTTTGGGCGTCTGGGGCCAACGTCCTGACTTTC CSVLWASGANVLTF
few 15 NA TRBJ1-4 TRBV15 TGTGCCACCAGCGAAGGGGGGACGGGTAATGAAAAACTGTTTTTT CATSEGGTGNEKLFF
few 13 NA TRBJ1-1 TRBV2 TGTGCCGGAACAGGGACGAGGGGCACTGAAGCTTTCTTT CAGTGTRGTEAFF
NA 14 NA TRBJ1-2 TRBV5-8 TGTGCCAGCAGCTTGGGCGAATTTAACTATGGCTACACCTTC CASSLGEFNYGYTF
NA 14 NA TRBJ2-1 TRBV7-2 TGTGCCAGCAGCTTAGCAGCGACTAGTAGTGAGCAGTTCTTC CASSLAATSSEQFF
once 15 TRBD2 TRBJ2-1 TRBV27 TGTGCCAGCAGTGGATCGGGGGGGTGGGCCAATGAGCAGTTCTTC CASSGSGGWANEQFF
NA 14 NA TRBJ1-1 TRBV21-1 TGTGCCAGCAGCCCCATGGACAGTAACACTGAAGCTTTCTTT CASSPMDSNTEAFF
NA 16 NA TRBJ2-6 TRBV2 TGTGCCAGCAGTGAAGAGGGGGGCGCTGGGGCCAACGTCCTGACTTTC CASSEEGGAGANVLTF
NA 13 TRBD2 TRBJ2-3 TRBV18 TGTGCCAGCTCCGGGACTACTACAGATACGCAGTATTTT CASSGTTTDTQYF
NA 14 TRBD2 TRBJ2-3 TRBV11-3 TGTGCCAGCAGCTTACGTAGCGGGGCTGATACGCAGTATTTT CASSLRSGADTQYF
NA 15 NA TRBJ2-1 TRBV7-3 TGTGCCAGCAGCCTCTCGGGACTTGGATACAATGAGCAGTTCTTC CASSLSGLGYNEQFF
few 11 NA TRBJ2-7 TRBV23-1 TGCGCCAGCAGGAGAACAGGAGAGCAGTACTTC CASRRTGEQYF
NA 12 NA TRBJ2-5 TRBV4-2 TGTGCCAGCAGCCAAGATCCGGAGACCCAGTACTTC CASSQDPETQYF
NA 11 NA TRBJ2-5 TRBV19 TGTGCCAGTACCAACCAAGAGACCCAGTACTTC CASTNQETQYF
few 18 TRBD1 TRBJ1-1 TRBV27 TGTGCCAGCAGTCATTCCCGCGACAGGGATCGGATGAACACTGAAGCTTTCTTT CASSHSRDRDRMNTEAFF
NA 17 TRBD1 TRBJ1-1 TRBV6-1 TGTGCCAGCGGTGCCGGGACAGGCCAAACGAGGGACACTGAAGCTTTCTTT CASGAGTGQTRDTEAFF
NA 15 NA TRBJ2-2 TRBV19 TGTGCCAGTACGGGGAGGAGCGGAGGGCCGGGGGAGCTGTTTTTT CASTGRSGGPGELFF
NA 15 NA TRBJ1-5 TRBV10-2 TGCGCCAGCAGTGAATGGAGTTATAGCAATCAGCCCCAGCATTTT CASSEWSYSNQPQHF
NA 17 TRBD1 TRBJ2-1 TRBV4-1 TGCGCCAGCAGCCAAGAACCGGACAGGGCATCAGGGAATGAGCAGTTCTTC CASSQEPDRASGNEQFF
NA 11 NA TRBJ2-7 TRBV5-1 TGCGCCAGCAGCTCTAATAACGAGCAGTACTTC CASSSNNEQYF
NA 15 NA TRBJ1-5 TRBV28 TGTGCCAGCAGTTTAGTGGTTATGGGCAATCAGCCCCAGCATTTT CASSLVVMGNQPQHF
NA 16 NA TRBJ1-4 TRBV4-3 TGCGCCAGCAGCCAAGAACTCGGCAGCGGTCACGAAAAACTGTTTTTT CASSQELGSGHEKLFF
once 13 NA TRBJ2-3 TRBV27 TGTGCCAGCAGTTTCGGCCGCACAGATACGCAGTATTTT CASSFGRTDTQYF
NA 15 NA TRBJ1-5 TRBV4-2 TGTGCCAGCAGCCAAATCGACAGCAGCAATCAGCCCCAGCATTTT CASSQIDSSNQPQHF
few 14 TRBD2 TRBJ2-3 TRBV6-1 TGTGCCAGCAGTGATACTAGCGGGGCAGATACGCAGTATTTT CASSDTSGADTQYF
NA 19 NA TRBJ1-5 TRBV4-2 TGTGCCAGCAGCCAAGGTGGCCGGGGGGTGGAGAATAGCAATCAGCCCCAGCATTTT CASSQGGRGVENSNQPQHF
medium-sized 14 NA TRBJ1-5 TRBV9 TGTGCCAGCAGCGTCGGCGGACCGAATCAGCCCCAGCATTTT CASSVGGPNQPQHF
NA 9 NA TRBJ1-2 TRBV20-1 TGCAGTGCCTCGTATGGCTACACCTTC CSASYGYTF
NA 12 NA TRBJ2-2 TRBV6-6 TGTGCCAGCAGTGAGACTGCCGGGGAGCTGTTTTTT CASSETAGELFF
NA 16 NA TRBJ2-6 TRBV19 TGTGCCAGTACTTCGTCTAGGTCTTCTGGGGCCAACGTCCTGACTTTC CASTSSRSSGANVLTF
many 13 TRBD1 TRBJ2-1 TRBV9 TGTGCCAGCAGCGTGGACAGGGGCAATGAGCAGTTCTTC CASSVDRGNEQFF
NA 14 NA TRBJ2-1 TRBV7-2 TGTGCCAGCAGCGCTTACGGTTCCTACAATGAGCAGTTCTTC CASSAYGSYNEQFF
NA 14 TRBD2 TRBJ2-2 TRBV29-1 TGCAGCGTTTCGCGGGAGATTAACACCGGGGAGCTGTTTTTT CSVSREINTGELFF
once 18 TRBD2 TRBJ2-1 TRBV5-1 TGCGCCAGCAGCTTGGCCAGGGCTAGCGGGAGCAGGGACAATGAGCAGTTCTTC CASSLARASGSRDNEQFF
few 15 TRBD1 TRBJ1-5 TRBV5-1 TGCGCCAGCAGACCATCGGGACAGGACAATCAGCCCCAGCATTTT CASRPSGQDNQPQHF
NA 17 TRBD1 TRBJ2-1 TRBV19 TGTGCCAGTAGTAGTATCCTCACAGGGGGGAGGCTCAATGAGCAGTTCTTC CASSSILTGGRLNEQFF